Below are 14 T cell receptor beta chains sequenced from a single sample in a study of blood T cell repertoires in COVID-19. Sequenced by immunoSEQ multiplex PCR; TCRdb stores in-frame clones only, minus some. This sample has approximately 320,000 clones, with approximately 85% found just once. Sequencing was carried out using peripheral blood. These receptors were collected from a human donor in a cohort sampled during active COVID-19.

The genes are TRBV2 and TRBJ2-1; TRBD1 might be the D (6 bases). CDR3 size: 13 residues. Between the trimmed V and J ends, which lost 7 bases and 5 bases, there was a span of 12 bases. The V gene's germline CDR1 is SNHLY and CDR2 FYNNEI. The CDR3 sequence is CASIYRVNNEQFF. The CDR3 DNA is TGTGCCAGCATCTACAGGGTCAACAATGAGCAGTTCTTC.

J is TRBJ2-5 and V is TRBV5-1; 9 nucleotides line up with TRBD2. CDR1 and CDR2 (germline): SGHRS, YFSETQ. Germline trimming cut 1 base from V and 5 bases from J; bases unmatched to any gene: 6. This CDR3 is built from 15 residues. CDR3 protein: CASSLSLAGRETQYF. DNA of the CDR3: TGCGCCAGCAGCTTGAGTCTAGCGGGGCGGGAGACCCAGTACTTC.

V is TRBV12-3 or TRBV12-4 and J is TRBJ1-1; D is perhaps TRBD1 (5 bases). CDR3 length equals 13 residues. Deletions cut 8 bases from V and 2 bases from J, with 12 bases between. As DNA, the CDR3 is TGTGCCAGCGCGACAGCCTACAACACTGAAGCTTTCTTT. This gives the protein CASATAYNTEAFF.

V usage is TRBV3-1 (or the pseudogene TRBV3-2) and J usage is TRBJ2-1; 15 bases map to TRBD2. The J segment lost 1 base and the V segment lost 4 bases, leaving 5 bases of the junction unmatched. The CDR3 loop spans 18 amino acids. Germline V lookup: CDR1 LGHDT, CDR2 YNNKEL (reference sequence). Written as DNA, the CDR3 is TGTGCCAGCAGCCGAGGGACTAGCGGGGGGTCGTCCTACAATGAGCAGTTCTTC. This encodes CASSRGTSGGSSYNEQFF.

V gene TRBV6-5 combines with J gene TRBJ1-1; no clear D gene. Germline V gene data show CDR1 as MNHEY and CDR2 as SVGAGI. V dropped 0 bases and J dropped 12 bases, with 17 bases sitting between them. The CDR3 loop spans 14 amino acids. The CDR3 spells CASSYSTRIVPPFF. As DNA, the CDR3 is TGTGCCAGCAGTTACTCGACCAGGATAGTGCCCCCTTTCTTT.

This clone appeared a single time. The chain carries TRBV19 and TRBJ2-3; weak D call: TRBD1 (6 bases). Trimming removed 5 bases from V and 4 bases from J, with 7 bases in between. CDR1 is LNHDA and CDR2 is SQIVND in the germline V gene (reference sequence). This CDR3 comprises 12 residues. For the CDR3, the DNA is TGTGCCAGTAGTCAGGGGTCAGATACGCAGTATTTT. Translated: CASSQGSDTQYF.

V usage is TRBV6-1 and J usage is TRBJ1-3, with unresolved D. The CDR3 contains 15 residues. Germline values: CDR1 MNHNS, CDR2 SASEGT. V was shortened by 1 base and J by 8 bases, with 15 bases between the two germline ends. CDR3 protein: CASSEGHGGGYTIYF. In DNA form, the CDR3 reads TGTGCCAGCAGTGAAGGACACGGTGGAGGGTACACCATATATTTT.

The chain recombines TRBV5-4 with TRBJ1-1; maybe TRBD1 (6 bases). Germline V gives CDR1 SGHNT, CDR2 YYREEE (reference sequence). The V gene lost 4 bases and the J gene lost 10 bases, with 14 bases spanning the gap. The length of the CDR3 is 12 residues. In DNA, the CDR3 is TGTGCCAGCAGCCCCGAACAGGGAGCAGCTTTCTTT. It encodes CASSPEQGAAFF.

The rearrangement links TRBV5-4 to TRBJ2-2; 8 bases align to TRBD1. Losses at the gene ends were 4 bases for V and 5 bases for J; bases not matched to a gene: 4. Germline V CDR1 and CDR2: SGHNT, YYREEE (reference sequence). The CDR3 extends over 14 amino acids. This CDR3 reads CASSLQGATGELFF. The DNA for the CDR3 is TGTGCCAGCAGCCTTCAGGGGGCGACCGGGGAGCTGTTTTTT.

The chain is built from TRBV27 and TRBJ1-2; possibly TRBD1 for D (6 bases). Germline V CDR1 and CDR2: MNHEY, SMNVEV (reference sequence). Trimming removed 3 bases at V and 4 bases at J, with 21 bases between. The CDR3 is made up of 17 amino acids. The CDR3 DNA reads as TGTGCCAGCAGTTTGCTACAGGGAAGTTCCCCTCGCTATGGCTACACCTTC. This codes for CASSLLQGSSPRYGYTF.

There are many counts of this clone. CDR3 DNA sequence: TGTGCCAGCTCTCTCCTCGGGGACAGGGAGAACTATGGCTACACCTTC. Translating gives CASSLLGDRENYGYTF. This chain connects TRBV19 to TRBJ1-2, with TRBD1 identical over 9 bases. After removal of 9 bases from V and 2 bases from J, the junction contained 13 bases not matched to a gene. The CDR3 totals 16 residues. CDR1 is LNHDA, CDR2 SQIVND, per germline (reference sequence). The full variable domain, completed using reference TRBV19 and TRBJ1-2, is DGGITQSPKYLFRKEGQNVTLSCEQNLNHDAMYWYRQDPGQGLRLIYYSQIVNDFQKGDIAEGYSVSREKKESFPLTVTSAQKNPTAFYLCASSLLGDRENYGYTFGSGTRLTVV.

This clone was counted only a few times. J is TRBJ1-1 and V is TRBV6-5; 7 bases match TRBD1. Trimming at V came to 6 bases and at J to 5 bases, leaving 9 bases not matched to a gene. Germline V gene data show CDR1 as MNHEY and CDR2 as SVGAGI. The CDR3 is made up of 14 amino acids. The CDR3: CASSPQGRRTEAFF. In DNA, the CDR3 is TGTGCCAGCAGCCCACAGGGGAGGAGGACTGAAGCTTTCTTT.

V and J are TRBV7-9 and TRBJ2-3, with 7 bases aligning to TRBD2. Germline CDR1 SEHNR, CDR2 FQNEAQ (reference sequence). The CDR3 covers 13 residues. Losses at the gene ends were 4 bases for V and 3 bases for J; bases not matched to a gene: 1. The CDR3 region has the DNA TGTGCCAGCAGCTGGGGGGGGACAGATACGCAGTATTTT. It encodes CASSWGGTDTQYF.

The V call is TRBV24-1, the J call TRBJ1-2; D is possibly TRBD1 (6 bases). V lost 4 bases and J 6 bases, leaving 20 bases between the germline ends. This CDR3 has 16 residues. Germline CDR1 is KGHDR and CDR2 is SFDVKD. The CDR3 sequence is CATSEGAGHSLNGYTF. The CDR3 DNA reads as TGTGCCACCAGTGAGGGGGCAGGACACTCATTAAATGGCTACACCTTC.